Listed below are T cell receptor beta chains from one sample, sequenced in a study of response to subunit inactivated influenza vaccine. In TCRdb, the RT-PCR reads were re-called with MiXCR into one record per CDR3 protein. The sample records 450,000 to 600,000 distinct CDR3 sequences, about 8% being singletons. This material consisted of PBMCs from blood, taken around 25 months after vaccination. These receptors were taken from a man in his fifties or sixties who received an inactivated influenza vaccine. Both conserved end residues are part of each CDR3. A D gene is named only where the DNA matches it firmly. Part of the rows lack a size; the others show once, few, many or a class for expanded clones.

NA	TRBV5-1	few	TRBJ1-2	TGCGCCAGCAGCCCGGACTCGGGGTCTGGCTACACCTTC	CASSPDSGSGYTF
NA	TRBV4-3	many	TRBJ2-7	TGCGCCAGCAGCCAATTCGTAGGCCCCTACGAGCAGTACTTC	CASSQFVGPYEQYF
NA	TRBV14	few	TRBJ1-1	TGTGCCAGCAGCCAAGATCTTATTTCGCACACTGAAGCTTTCTTT	CASSQDLISHTEAFF
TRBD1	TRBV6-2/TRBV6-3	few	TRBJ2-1	TGTGCCAGCAGTTACACCGGGACAGGCAACAATGAGCAGTTCTTC	CASSYTGTGNNEQFF
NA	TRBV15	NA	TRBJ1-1	TGTGCCACCAGCAGAGCTTCGGGGGCCTTGAACACTGAAGCTTTCTTT	CATSRASGALNTEAFF
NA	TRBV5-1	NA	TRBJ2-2	TGCGCTCGCGGAAAAGGGGGGAACACCGGGGAGCTGTTTTTT	CARGKGGNTGELFF
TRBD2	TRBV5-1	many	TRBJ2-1	TGCGCCAGCAGCTTGGCCTTAGACACTAGCGGGATCTACAATGAGCAGTTCTTC	CASSLALDTSGIYNEQFF
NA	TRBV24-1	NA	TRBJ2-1	TGTGCCACCAGTGATTCCTTAGCAGTTTCCTACAATGAGCAGTTCTTC	CATSDSLAVSYNEQFF
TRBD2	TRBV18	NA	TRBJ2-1	TGTGCCAGCTCACCCGCTAGCGGGCATGAGCAGTTCTTC	CASSPASGHEQFF
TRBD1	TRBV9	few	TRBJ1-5	TGTGCCAGCAGCGCAGGACAGGGGTTGAGTCAGCCCCAGCATTTT	CASSAGQGLSQPQHF
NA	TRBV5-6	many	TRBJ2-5	TGTGCCAGCAGCTTGTTACAGCAAGAGACCCAGTACTTC	CASSLLQQETQYF
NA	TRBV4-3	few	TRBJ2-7	TGCGCCAGCAGCTGGGAGTACTACGAGCAGTACTTC	CASSWEYYEQYF
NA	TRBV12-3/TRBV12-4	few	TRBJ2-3	TGTGCCAGCAGTTCGGACACGAGCACAGATACGCAGTATTTT	CASSSDTSTDTQYF
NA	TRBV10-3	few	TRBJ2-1	TGTGCCATCAGTGACCCCCCGCTGCCCGATGAGCAGTTCTTC	CAISDPPLPDEQFF
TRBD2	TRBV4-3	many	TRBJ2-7	TGCGCCAGCAGCCAGTTAGCGGGAGTTCCCACCTACGAGCAGTACTTC	CASSQLAGVPTYEQYF
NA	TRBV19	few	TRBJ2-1	TGTGCCAGTAGTATCTCGGTAGGGGACCTATACAATGAGCAGTTCTTC	CASSISVGDLYNEQFF
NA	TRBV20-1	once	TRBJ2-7	TGCAGTGCTAGAGATATAAGGCAGGGTTATTACTCCTACGAGCAGTACTTC	CSARDIRQGYYSYEQYF
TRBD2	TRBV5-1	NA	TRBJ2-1	TGCGCCAGCGCTACGGGGGGTAGTTCCTACAATGAGCAGTTCTTC	CASATGGSSYNEQFF
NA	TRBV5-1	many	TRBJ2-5	TGCGCCAGCAGCTTGGCTGTAGGGCAAGAGACCCAGTACTTC	CASSLAVGQETQYF
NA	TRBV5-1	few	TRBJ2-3	TGCGCCAGCCACACAGGGCCCCCCTCAGATACGCAGTATTTT	CASHTGPPSDTQYF
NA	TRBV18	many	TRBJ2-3	TGTGCCAGCTCACCAGAGTCAGATACGCAGTATTTT	CASSPESDTQYF
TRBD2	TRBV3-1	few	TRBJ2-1	TGTGCCAGCAGCGATGGGGTCGGCGGGAGGGCCTCTGAGCAGTTCTTC	CASSDGVGGRASEQFF
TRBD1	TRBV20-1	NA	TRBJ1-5	TGCAGTGCCAGGACAGGCGTAAGCAATCAGCCCCAGCATTTT	CSARTGVSNQPQHF
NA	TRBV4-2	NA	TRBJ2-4	TGTGCCAGCAGCCAAGATAATGTCGGATACCTAGCCAAAAACATTCAGTACTTC	CASSQDNVGYLAKNIQYF
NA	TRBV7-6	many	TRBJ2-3	TGTGCCAGCAGCATATTGACGCAGAGCACAGATACGCAGTATTTT	CASSILTQSTDTQYF
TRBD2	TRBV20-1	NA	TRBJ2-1	TGCAGTGCTAGAGATACTAGGGGACTAGCGGGAGTTGGTAATGAGCAGTTCTTC	CSARDTRGLAGVGNEQFF
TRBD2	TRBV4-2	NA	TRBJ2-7	TGTGCCAGCAGCCAAGAAAAGGCGGGGGCCTACGAGCAGTACTTC	CASSQEKAGAYEQYF
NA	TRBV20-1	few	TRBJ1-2	TGCAGTGTTCCAGCAGGGACCGCCTATGGCTACACCTTC	CSVPAGTAYGYTF
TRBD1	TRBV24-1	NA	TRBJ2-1	TGTGCCACCAGTGAACCACTGACAGGGAATGAGCAGTTCTTC	CATSEPLTGNEQFF
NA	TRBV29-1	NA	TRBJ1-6	TGCAGCGTTGCCCAGGGGCCAAATTCACCCCTCCACTTT	CSVAQGPNSPLHF
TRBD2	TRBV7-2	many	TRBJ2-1	TGTGCCAGCAGCGTGCCGGGACTAGTCTACAATGAGCAGTTCTTC	CASSVPGLVYNEQFF
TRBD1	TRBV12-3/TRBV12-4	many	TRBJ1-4	TGTGCCAGCAGCGCAACCCTGGGACAGGGGGTTGAAAAACTGTTTTTT	CASSATLGQGVEKLFF
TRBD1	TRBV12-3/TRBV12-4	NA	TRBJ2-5	TGTGCCAGCACTCCCGACAGGGGCTGGGAGACCCAGTACTTC	CASTPDRGWETQYF
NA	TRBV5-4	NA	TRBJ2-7	TGTGCCAGCAGCTTTGGGAGTTTATCAACCTACGAGCAGTACTTC	CASSFGSLSTYEQYF
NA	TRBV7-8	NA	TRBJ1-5	TGTACTTCAGCGACGGGGCCGCAGCAGCTCCAGCATTTT	CTSATGPQQLQHF
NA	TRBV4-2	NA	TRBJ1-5	TGTGCCAGCAGCCAAGATGGGCAGGTAAATCAGCCCCAGCATTTT	CASSQDGQVNQPQHF
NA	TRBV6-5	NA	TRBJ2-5	TGTGCCAGCCAGCTACCGTGGGAGGAGACCCAGTACTTC	CASQLPWEETQYF
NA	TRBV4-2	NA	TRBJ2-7	TGTGCCAGCAGCCAAGACTTCCAGACTAACTACGAGCAGTACTTC	CASSQDFQTNYEQYF
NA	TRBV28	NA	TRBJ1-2	TGTGCCAGCAGTTTCTTATCCAGGCGTATTGGCTACACCTTC	CASSFLSRRIGYTF
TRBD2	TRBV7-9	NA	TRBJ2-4	TGTGCCAGCAGCTTAAGTACGGGACTAGCAAACATTCAGTACTTC	CASSLSTGLANIQYF
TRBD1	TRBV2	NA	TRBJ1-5	TGTGCCAGCAGTACAGACAGGGATAGCAATCAGCCCCAGCATTTT	CASSTDRDSNQPQHF
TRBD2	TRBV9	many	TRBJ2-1	TGTGCCAGTAAATCATCCGGGGGTCGGGGGGGAGCCTCCTACAATGAGCAGTTCTTC	CASKSSGGRGGASYNEQFF